These T cell receptor beta chains were read from a single sample in a study of T cells after posttransplantation cyclophosphamide. Generated by immunoSEQ multiplex PCR, the TCRdb table keeps only in-frame clones and is missing some. Recorded here are some 38,000 clones, with no singletons, and the ten leading clones hold approximately 2.4%. The sample comprised PBMCs. These receptors originate from a man in his forties or fifties in good health, CMV-negative, and a related stem cell transplant donor. The CDR3 runs from the conserved cysteine through the conserved F or W. Each record gives: clone size, J gene, D gene, V gene, CDR3 DNA, CDR3 protein. A D gene is named only where the DNA matches it firmly. Clone size is given for some rows only: seen once, a few or many times, or a class if the clone is expanded.

many	TRBJ2-1	NA	TRBV5-6	TGTGCCAGCAGCTTGATACAGGCCCTCAATGAGCAGTTCTTC	CASSLIQALNEQFF
many	TRBJ1-2	NA	TRBV7-3	TGTGCCAGCAGCGTTGACAGTAGGAACTATGGCTACACCTTC	CASSVDSRNYGYTF
many	TRBJ2-5	NA	TRBV12-1	TGTGCCAGCAGCTTCCTAGCGGGAGATGGGGAGACCCAGTACTTC	CASSFLAGDGETQYF
NA	TRBJ2-7	TRBD1	TRBV9	TGTGCCAGCAGCGCCTCCGGGACAGGGGCCTACGAGCAGTACTTC	CASSASGTGAYEQYF
many	TRBJ2-5	TRBD2	TRBV7-7	TGTGCTAGCAGCTTAGTTCCTAGCGGGAGTCAAGAGACCCAGTACTTC	CASSLVPSGSQETQYF
many	TRBJ2-1	NA	TRBV18	TGTGCCAGCTCACCGGGGGGTAGCTCCTACAATGAGCAGTTCTTC	CASSPGGSSYNEQFF
few	TRBJ2-7	TRBD1	TRBV12-5	TGTGCTAGTGGTTTGGTATCTGACAGGGGGCGACACGAGCAGTACTTC	CASGLVSDRGRHEQYF
few	TRBJ2-3	NA	TRBV5-8	TGTGCCAGCAGCCGCTACACAGATACGCAGTATTTT	CASSRYTDTQYF
NA	TRBJ1-2	NA	TRBV18	TGTGCCAGCTCACCGGACACAATTAACTATGGCTACACCTTC	CASSPDTINYGYTF
many	TRBJ2-1	TRBD2	TRBV9	TGTGCCAGCAGCCCCCGGGGACTAGCGGGATCTGGTGAGCAGTTCTTC	CASSPRGLAGSGEQFF
many	TRBJ2-4	TRBD1	TRBV6-1	TGTGCCAGCACTCTACGACAGGGTGACATTCAGTACTTC	CASTLRQGDIQYF
many	TRBJ2-3	TRBD2	TRBV18	TGTGCCAGCTCCCCTCTAGCGGCTAGCACAGATACGCAGTATTTT	CASSPLAASTDTQYF
many	TRBJ2-2	NA	TRBV7-7	TGTGCTAGCAGCCCAGCGCAAAACACCGGGGAGCTGTTTTTT	CASSPAQNTGELFF
few	TRBJ2-7	NA	TRBV9	TGTGCCAGCAGCTCATTAACAGTAAACGAGCAGTACTTC	CASSSLTVNEQYF
many	TRBJ2-1	NA	TRBV13	TGTGCCAGCAGCTCCGGAATGACTGGGGGGATTGAGCAGTTCTTC	CASSSGMTGGIEQFF
many	TRBJ2-7	NA	TRBV6-5	TGTGCCAGCAGTTTAACGGCAGGGATCTCCTACGAGCAGTACTTC	CASSLTAGISYEQYF
many	TRBJ2-7	NA	TRBV19	TGTGCCAGTAGACAGGACAACGTCAACTACGAGCAGTACTTC	CASRQDNVNYEQYF
many	TRBJ2-1	NA	TRBV7-3	TGTGCCAGCAGCTTCGACAAGGCGAACGATGAGCAGTTCTTC	CASSFDKANDEQFF
many	TRBJ2-2	NA	TRBV7-9	TGTGCCAGCAGCTTAGACAGAAACACCGGGGAGCTGTTTTTT	CASSLDRNTGELFF
many	TRBJ1-2	NA	TRBV6-1	TGTGCCAGCAGTAAGGGGGGGGACTATGGCTACACCTTC	CASSKGGDYGYTF
few	TRBJ1-3	NA	TRBV11-2	TGTGCCAGCAGCCCCTGGAGCGCAGACTCTGGAAGCACCATATATTTT	CASSPWSADSGSTIYF
many	TRBJ2-1	TRBD2	TRBV12-5	TGTGCTAGTGGTTTTTCCTCGAGCGGGAGCATGTACAATGAGCAGTTCTTC	CASGFSSSGSMYNEQFF
NA	TRBJ1-1	NA	TRBV15	TGTGCCACCAGCAGACGGGGTTTTAACACTGAAGCTTTCTTT	CATSRRGFNTEAFF
many	TRBJ2-3	NA	TRBV11-2	TGTGCCAGCAGCCCATTGGTCGGGGTAGATACGCAGTATTTT	CASSPLVGVDTQYF
few	TRBJ1-6	NA	TRBV15	TGTGCCACCAGCAGAGATCCCCTCGGGGGGTCACCCCTCCACTTT	CATSRDPLGGSPLHF
NA	TRBJ2-5	NA	TRBV11-2	TGTGCCAGCAGCTCTGGACAGCAAGAGACCCAGTACTTC	CASSSGQQETQYF
NA	TRBJ1-2	TRBD1	TRBV5-4	TGTGCCAGCAGCTTTCCGGGACAGGAGGGCTATGGCTACACCTTC	CASSFPGQEGYGYTF
many	TRBJ2-1	TRBD1	TRBV7-8	TGTGCCAGCAGCATTCACAGGGGGCTGTACAATGAGCAGTTCTTC	CASSIHRGLYNEQFF
NA	TRBJ2-1	TRBD2	TRBV9	TGTGCCAGCGGTGCGGGGGGATCCTACAATGAGCAGTTCTTC	CASGAGGSYNEQFF
many	TRBJ2-7	NA	TRBV12-5	TGTGCTAGTGCTTCGGTGCTACGGGGTGTAGGCGTTAGGGGGTACGAGCAGTACTTC	CASASVLRGVGVRGYEQYF
many	TRBJ2-7	TRBD1	TRBV27	TGTGCCAGCAGATCGGGACAGGGGGGCGAGCAGTACTTC	CASRSGQGGEQYF
many	TRBJ1-3	NA	TRBV18	TGTGCCAGCTCACGTCAAGGGCAGGGGATCGCCTCTGGAAACACCATATATTTT	CASSRQGQGIASGNTIYF
many	TRBJ2-2	TRBD2	TRBV6-1	TGTGCCAGCAGTGCCTGGACTAGTAACACCGGGGAGCTGTTTTTT	CASSAWTSNTGELFF
few	TRBJ2-1	TRBD1	TRBV6-1	TGTGCCAGCAGACTGGGACAGGGGGCTGGGGATGAGCAGTTCTTC	CASRLGQGAGDEQFF
many	TRBJ2-2	TRBD1	TRBV7-2	TGTGCCAGCAGCTCGACAATTCAGGGGGCCGGGGAGCTGTTTTTT	CASSSTIQGAGELFF
many	TRBJ1-4	TRBD1	TRBV29-1	TGCAGCGTGACCGGGACAGGGTCAACTAATGAAAAACTGTTTTTT	CSVTGTGSTNEKLFF
many	TRBJ2-5	TRBD2	TRBV19	TGTGCCAGTAGTATAGACCTAGCGGGGGTCGAGACCCAGTACTTC	CASSIDLAGVETQYF
many	TRBJ1-5	NA	TRBV5-6	TGTGCCAGCAGCACTACCCTGACAGGCTTGAGACATCAGCCCCAGCATTTT	CASSTTLTGLRHQPQHF
many	TRBJ1-1	NA	TRBV6-6	TGTGCCACCCGTGGCGGTATCGCTGAAGCTTTCTTT	CATRGGIAEAFF
many	TRBJ2-6	TRBD1	TRBV6-6	TGTGCCAGCACGCCGCAGGGGGCGGCTGGGGCCAACGTCCTGACTTTC	CASTPQGAAGANVLTF
many	TRBJ2-5	TRBD2	TRBV14	TGTGCCAGCAGCCAAGTCTCAATCTGGCTCGGCGGGAGAGAGACCCAGTACTTC	CASSQVSIWLGGRETQYF
many	TRBJ1-1	NA	TRBV14	TGTGCCAGCAGCCACCGGGACAATAACACTGAAGCTTTCTTT	CASSHRDNNTEAFF
many	TRBJ2-3	NA	TRBV6-1	TGTGCCAGCAGTGACAGGGGCTCCGTCTCAGATACGCAGTATTTT	CASSDRGSVSDTQYF
NA	TRBJ2-3	NA	TRBV11-2	TGTGCCAGCAGCGCCGTCCGGTTAGGAGAACTACGCACAGATACGCAGTATTTT	CASSAVRLGELRTDTQYF
many	TRBJ1-2	NA	TRBV5-6	TGTGCCAGCGCCCAACAGGGTTCAACGGTGGAGGGCTACACCTTC	CASAQQGSTVEGYTF
NA	TRBJ2-5	NA	TRBV10-3	TGTGCCACATCTTCAGGGCCGACGTACTTC	CATSSGPTYF
many	TRBJ2-1	NA	TRBV5-1	TGCGCCAGCAGTTCAATGAGGTCGTCCTCCTACAATGAGCAGTTCTTC	CASSSMRSSSYNEQFF
many	TRBJ2-2	TRBD2	TRBV5-3	TGTGCCAGAAGCTTGGACCTTACTAGCGTTAACACCGGGGAGCTGTTTTTT	CARSLDLTSVNTGELFF
few	TRBJ2-7	TRBD1	TRBV7-9	TGTGCCAGCAGCCGCGACAGGGGGTCCTACGAGCAGTACTTC	CASSRDRGSYEQYF
many	TRBJ2-2	NA	TRBV4-1	TGCGCCAGCAGCCGTGTCGGTTCTAACACCGGGGAGCTGTTTTTT	CASSRVGSNTGELFF
many	TRBJ1-5	TRBD1	TRBV30	TGTGCCTGGACAGGGGGAGGAGAACAGCCCCAGCATTTT	CAWTGGGEQPQHF
NA	TRBJ2-3	TRBD2	TRBV7-6	TGTGCCAGCAGCTTAGGGGACAGCCCATGGGCGCTAGCGGGGGAGACAGATACGCAGTATTTT	CASSLGDSPWALAGETDTQYF
NA	TRBJ2-1	TRBD1	TRBV6-5	TGTGCCAGCAGAAGGACAGGCGATGAGCAGTTCTTC	CASRRTGDEQFF
many	TRBJ1-4	NA	TRBV19	TGTGCCAGTAGTATACAGGGTTTAAGTGAAAAACTGTTTTTT	CASSIQGLSEKLFF
NA	TRBJ2-7	NA	TRBV6-5	TGTGCCAGCAGAAAGTCTCGGAGCTCCTACGAGCAGTACTTC	CASRKSRSSYEQYF